The 26 T cell receptor beta chains below all came from one sample that was sequenced in a study of blood T cell repertoires in COVID-19. Some clones are missing from TCRdb's copy, which holds only in-frame ones; the method was immunoSEQ multiplex PCR. The sample lists around 100,000 clones; over 75% were seen once. Material for sequencing was peripheral blood. The receptors originated from a woman aged 60-75 years with acute or convalescent COVID-19.

V is TRBV10-2 and J is TRBJ1-1; perhaps TRBD1 as D (6 bases). Trimming left V 6 bases short and J 1 base short, with 12 bases between. CDR1 is WSHSY, CDR2 SAAADI, per germline. This CDR3 is 14 amino acids long. The CDR3 DNA follows: TGCGCCAGCAGCCCCGGGACACCGAACACTGAAGCTTTCTTT. The encoded protein is CASSPGTPNTEAFF.

V usage is TRBV28 and J usage is TRBJ1-1; possible D gene TRBD1, 6 bases. The CDR3 has 15 amino acids. Trimming took 6 bases from V and 1 from J, leaving 15 bases between them. Germline V lookup: CDR1 MDHEN, CDR2 SYDVKM. CDR3 in DNA: TGTGCCAGCAGACCCTTCAGGGGAACGAACACTGAAGCTTTCTTT. Protein product: CASRPFRGTNTEAFF.

V and J are TRBV7-9 and TRBJ2-7, with D perhaps matching TRBD1 (6 bases). The CDR3 spans 17 residues. The germline gives CDR1 SEHNR, CDR2 FQNEAQ (reference sequence). Trimming removed 3 bases at V and 6 bases at J, with 24 bases between. The CDR3 reads CASSLLSMDSGMGEQYF. In DNA form, the CDR3 reads TGTGCCAGCAGCTTGCTTTCTATGGACAGTGGGATGGGCGAGCAGTACTTC.

The rearrangement links TRBV29-1 to TRBJ1-2; D unresolved. Germline V gene sequence: CDR1 SQVTM, CDR2 ANQGSEA. CDR3 length: 13 amino acids. The V end lost 4 bases, the J end lost 6 bases, and 15 bases lay between the germline ends. Here the CDR3 reads CSVVGRLGNGYTF. The DNA of the CDR3 is TGCAGCGTTGTAGGTCGACTAGGAAATGGCTACACCTTC.

The chain couples TRBV28 to TRBJ1-2, with D maybe TRBD1 (5 bases). The V end was cut by 6 bases, the J end by 7 bases, with 15 bases between. The CDR3 loop spans 13 amino acids. Germline values: CDR1 MDHEN, CDR2 SYDVKM. The CDR3 nucleotides read TGTGCCAGCAGCGAAAGCAGGAGGGGTGGCTACACCTTC. Protein sequence: CASSESRRGGYTF.

The chain couples TRBV18 to TRBJ1-3, with a weak D call TRBD1 (5 bases). The germline V gene encodes CDR1 KGHSH and CDR2 LQKENI. V was cut by 6 bases and J by 2 bases, with 11 bases left in between. The CDR3 loop spans 14 amino acids. The CDR3, as DNA: TGTGCCAGCTCCCGCGGAGGGGCTGGAAACACCATATATTTT. It encodes CASSRGGAGNTIYF.

This clone was recorded a few times. The chain links TRBV28 to TRBJ2-1; D may be TRBD2 (6 bases). V lost 5 bases to trimming and J lost 10 bases, with 12 bases between them. The germline CDR1 and CDR2 sequences are MDHEN and SYDVKM. This CDR3 has 12 amino acids. For the CDR3, the DNA is TGTGCCAGCAGTCTCCTAGCGACCGAGCAGTTCTTC. This gives the protein CASSLLATEQFF.

This sequence joins TRBV6-1 and TRBJ2-1; tentative D call: TRBD1 (6 bases). CDR3 length: 15 residues. Germline V gene data show CDR1 as MNHNS and CDR2 as SASEGT. Trimming removed 2 bases from V and 10 bases from J, with 18 bases in between. This CDR3 is CASSESRTVIGEQFF. The CDR3 DNA reads TGTGCCAGCAGTGAATCGAGGACAGTAATAGGCGAGCAGTTCTTC.

This clone was picked up one time. The rearrangement joins TRBV30 to TRBJ1-1; unclear D gene. This CDR3 comprises 14 residues. Deletions cut 0 bases from V and 3 bases from J, with 11 bases between. From germline, CDR1 is GTSNPN and CDR2 SVGIG (reference sequence). The CDR3 loop reads CAWSVVGGDTEAFF. The CDR3 bases are TGTGCCTGGAGTGTCGTCGGTGGAGACACTGAAGCTTTCTTT.

This clone has only one observation. The J gene is TRBJ1-2, the V gene TRBV9; weak D call: TRBD1 (6 bases). The CDR3 extends over 16 amino acids. Trimming removed 4 bases from V and 0 bases from J, with 16 bases in between. Germline assignment: CDR1 SGDLS and CDR2 YYNGEE. CDR3 region: CASSTFDRPSNYGYTF. In DNA form, the CDR3 reads TGTGCCAGCAGCACCTTCGACAGGCCCTCTAACTATGGCTACACCTTC.

The gene calls are TRBV6-5 and TRBJ1-3; no clear D gene. V lost 4 bases and J 0 bases, leaving 10 bases between the germline ends. The CDR3 covers 15 residues. The V gene's germline CDR1 is MNHEY and CDR2 SVGAGI. CDR3 in DNA: TGTGCCAGCAGTTTGGGCTCCTACTCTGGAAACACCATATATTTT. Amino acid sequence: CASSLGSYSGNTIYF.

The V gene is TRBV5-8, the J gene TRBJ1-4; 9 bases are a match to TRBD1. CDR1 is SGHTS, CDR2 YDEGEE, per germline. This CDR3 comprises 15 residues. V dropped 4 bases and J dropped 7; count of bases not matched to a gene: 8. The CDR3 coding sequence is TGTGCCAGCAGCGATAACAGGGGGCTAGGTGAAAAACTGTTTTTT. Its translation: CASSDNRGLGEKLFF.

This clone was recorded once. The chain uses TRBV10-2 and TRBJ1-4; D unresolved. Trimming left V 3 bases short and J 5 bases short, with 16 bases between. This CDR3 comprises 16 residues. Per the germline V gene, CDR1 is WSHSY and CDR2 is SAAADI. CDR3 sequence reads: CASSEWEMGKNEKLFF. CDR3 coding DNA: TGCGCCAGCAGTGAATGGGAGATGGGGAAGAATGAAAAACTGTTTTTT.

The chain employs TRBV4-1 and TRBJ1-3; TRBD1 might be the D (5 bases). The CDR3 consists of 17 residues. Germline assignment: CDR1 MGHRA and CDR2 YSYEKL. Trimming took 2 bases from V and 3 from J, leaving 17 bases between them. CDR3 in DNA: TGCGCCAGCAGCCAAACATCGGGGGGTGTTGGTGGAAACACCATATATTTT. It yields the protein CASSQTSGGVGGNTIYF.

The rearrangement uses TRBV18 and TRBJ2-1, with 8 nucleotides matching TRBD2. The CDR3 sequence is 15 residues long. The ends lost 1 base at V and 6 bases at J; junction bases unmatched: 5. Germline V lookup: CDR1 KGHSH, CDR2 LQKENI. CDR3 in DNA: TGTGCCAGCTCACCACTAGCGGGGACACTCAATGAGCAGTTCTTC. It codes for CASSPLAGTLNEQFF.

The table lists this clone with a count of one. This chain joins TRBV5-1 and TRBJ2-1; 14 bases map to TRBD2. Germline trimming cut 4 bases from V and 0 bases from J; bases unmatched to any gene: 9. Germline CDR1 is SGHRS and CDR2 is YFSETQ. The CDR3 extends over 19 amino acids. The CDR3 region is CASSTGTSGSLSSYNEQFF. The CDR3 DNA is TGCGCCAGCAGCACTGGGACTAGCGGGAGTTTAAGCTCCTACAATGAGCAGTTCTTC. The variable domain in full, with the rest retrieved from reference TRBV5-1 and TRBJ2-1, is KAGVTQTPRYLIKTRGQQVTLSCSPISGHRSVSWYQQTPGQGLQFLFEYFSETQRNKGNFPGRFSGRQFSNSRSEMNVSTLELGDSALYLCASSTGTSGSLSSYNEQFFGPGTRLTVL.

V and J are TRBV11-2 and TRBJ2-2; a weak D match, TRBD2 (5 bases). Germline V gene data show CDR1 as SGHAT and CDR2 as FQNNGV. The length of the CDR3 is 13 residues. V dropped 7 bases and J dropped 8 bases, with 14 bases sitting between them. The CDR3 reads CASTSRESGELFF. The CDR3, as DNA: TGTGCCAGCACATCGAGGGAGTCGGGGGAGCTGTTTTTT.

This chain connects TRBV11-2 to TRBJ2-3, with 13 bases that match TRBD2. This CDR3 is built from 17 residues. V dropped 5 bases and J dropped 0; count of bases not matched to a gene: 5. Germline lookup yields CDR1 SGHAT and CDR2 FQNNGV. CDR3 loop: CASSRTSGGLSTDTQYF. CDR3 DNA sequence: TGTGCCAGCAGCCGGACTAGCGGGGGTCTTAGCACAGATACGCAGTATTTT.

This clone was found a few times. V usage is TRBV10-1 and J usage is TRBJ2-1; 8 nucleotides align to TRBD2. Germline CDR1 and CDR2: WNHNN and SYGVQD (reference sequence). J gave up 2 bases and V 4 bases, and 4 bases lay outside the gene matches. This CDR3 has 15 amino acids. The CDR3 sequence is CASSAEGLAYNEQFF. The CDR3 DNA reads TGCGCCAGCAGTGCCGAGGGACTAGCCTACAATGAGCAGTTCTTC.

The gene calls are TRBV24-1 and TRBJ1-4; 8 bases are shared with TRBD1. The CDR3 length is 15 residues. Germline assignment: CDR1 KGHDR and CDR2 SFDVKD. Trimming removed 3 bases from V and 5 bases from J; junction bases left unmatched: 4. Written as DNA, the CDR3 is TGTGCCACCAGTGATACCAGGGGGCGGAATGAAAAACTGTTTTTT. This gives the protein CATSDTRGRNEKLFF.

The gene calls are TRBV27 and TRBJ2-1, with 10 bases that match TRBD2. The germline V gene has CDR1 MNHEY and CDR2 SMNVEV (reference sequence). This CDR3 spans 12 amino acids. V dropped 5 bases and J dropped 16; count of bases not matched to a gene: 8. CDR3 nucleotide sequence: TGTGCCAGCAGTCCCTCCGGGACTAGCGCCTTCTTC. This codes for CASSPSGTSAFF.

The rearrangement uses TRBV1 and TRBJ2-1; the listed D gene, TRBD2, was not tested against the DNA. TRBV1 is a documented pseudogene. The CDR3 covers 18 residues. The CDR3 sequence is CTSSQDRTTSGYDYEQFF. The DNA of the CDR3 is TGCACCAGCAGCCAAGATAGGACGACTAGCGGGTATGACTATGAGCAGTTCTTC.

The chain combines TRBV29-1 with TRBJ2-1, with D possibly TRBD2 on 5 matching bases. The CDR3 totals 12 residues. Trimming removed 0 bases from V and 13 bases from J, with 13 bases in between. CDR1 SQVTM and CDR2 ANQGSEA come from the germline V gene. CDR3 protein: CSVEDGLAPQFF. In DNA form, the CDR3 reads TGCAGCGTTGAAGATGGGCTAGCCCCCCAGTTCTTC.

This clone was observed once. This chain connects TRBV28 to TRBJ2-5, with TRBD2 matching over 9 bases. This CDR3 has 14 amino acids. The junction had 8 bases not matched to a gene; V was cut back by 10 bases and J by 2 bases. Germline values: CDR1 MDHEN, CDR2 SYDVKM. The DNA for the CDR3 is TGTGCCACCAAAGCGGGAGGCGGGCAAGAGACCCAGTACTTC. Its protein is CATKAGGGQETQYF.

For the CDR3, the DNA is TGCAGTGCTAGTCCAGTAACTAGCGGGAGTACCAATGAGCAGTTCTTC. This codes for CSASPVTSGSTNEQFF. The chain uses TRBV20-1 and TRBJ2-1; 11 nucleotides match TRBD2. CDR3 length: 16 residues. CDR1 DFQATT and CDR2 SNEGSKA come from the germline V gene (reference sequence). V lost 3 bases, J lost 6 bases, and 10 bases stayed unmatched.

V and J are TRBV19 and TRBJ1-2, with D uncertain. The V end lost 3 bases, the J end lost 5 bases, and 7 bases lay between the germline ends. Germline V gives CDR1 LNHDA, CDR2 SQIVND (reference sequence). CDR3 length equals 12 residues. The CDR3 loop is CASSMSGYGYTF. The CDR3 coding sequence is TGTGCCAGTAGTATGAGCGGTTATGGCTACACCTTC.